The rows below give T cell receptor beta chains drawn from one sample of a study of blood T cell repertoires in COVID-19. Sequencing was performed with immunoSEQ multiplex PCR; in TCRdb, only in-frame clones are kept and a portion is missing. The data contain roughly 110,000 clones, roughly 80% of them singletons. The specimen sequenced was peripheral blood. These receptor sequences come from a man in his fifties or sixties with acute or convalescent COVID-19. Both conserved end residues are part of each CDR3. A D gene is named only where the DNA matches it firmly. Size values are once, few and many counts, or a class for expanded clones, and some rows have none.

TRBV11-3	NA	TRBJ1-4	NA	CASSRQPGEKLFF
TRBV5-1	NA	TRBJ1-1	NA	CASSLARGQNTEAFF
TRBV3-1/TRBV3-2	once	TRBJ1-5	NA	CASSRGLNQPQHF
TRBV12-5	NA	TRBJ1-2	NA	CASASIAGYGYGYTF
TRBV15	NA	TRBJ2-1	TRBD1	CATSRVTGGWDEQFF
TRBV5-5	NA	TRBJ2-1	NA	CASSYAGNSEQFF
TRBV6-2/TRBV6-3	NA	TRBJ1-1	TRBD1	CASSYSQQGGTEAFF
TRBV10-3	NA	TRBJ1-3	TRBD1	CAMKTGGNTIYF
TRBV10-1	NA	TRBJ2-1	NA	CASSESRGPTYNEQFF
TRBV19	few	TRBJ1-2	TRBD1	CASSIDPGQHYGYTF
TRBV25-1	once	TRBJ1-2	NA	CASSEEGRGYGYTF
TRBV19	NA	TRBJ1-3	NA	CASSPGGLKNPGNTIYF
TRBV27	once	TRBJ2-1	NA	CASSPQGPNEQFF
TRBV28	NA	TRBJ1-3	NA	CASSSEGTPRNTIYF
TRBV2	once	TRBJ2-1	TRBD2	CASSTRTSGVRNEQFF
TRBV28	NA	TRBJ2-1	TRBD1	CASSFAWTGSYNEQFF
TRBV30	NA	TRBJ1-1	NA	CAWSPQTIMNTEAFF